The next 32 T cell receptor beta chains were all read from a single sample in a study of cytomegalovirus exposure and HLA in healthy donors. Assay: immunoSEQ multiplex PCR; the TCRdb copy retains only in-frame clones and omits some. The table has 150,000 to 200,000 clones, 87% seen once. Sequenced input: PBMCs. Receptor source: a woman in her thirties in good health and CMV-seronegative.

This chain joins TRBV5-6 and TRBJ1-3; the D is unclear. The CDR3 contains 14 residues. Looked up from germline, CDR1 is SGHDT and CDR2 is YYEEEE. V lost 4 bases, J lost 0 bases, and 8 bases lay in between. The CDR3 coding sequence is TGTGCCAGCAGCACCCTAAACTCTGGAAACACCATATATTTT. Translation: CASSTLNSGNTIYF.

With respect to this clone: Other nucleotide sequences from this sample produce the same CDR3. The gene calls are TRBV7-7 and TRBJ2-2; no clear D. The ends were cut back, 3 bases at V and 5 bases at J, with 7 bases in the middle. This CDR3 has 13 amino acids. Germline CDR1 is SSHAT and CDR2 is FNYEAQ (reference sequence). CDR3 protein: CASSFEATGELFF. As DNA, the CDR3 is TGTGCCAGCAGCTTTGAGGCTACCGGGGAGCTGTTTTTT. Based on the CDR3 plus reference TRBV7-7 and TRBJ2-2, the full variable domain is GAGVSQSPRYKVTKRGQDVTLRCDPISSHATLYWYQQALGQGPEFLTYFNYEAQPDKSGLPSDRFSAERPEGSISTLTIQRTEQRDSAMYRCASSFEATGELFFGEGSRLTVL.

This rearrangement joins TRBV6-1 to TRBJ2-7; TRBD1 aligns across 10 bases. The CDR3 runs 16 residues. From germline, CDR1 is MNHNS and CDR2 SASEGT. V lost 2 bases to trimming and J lost 1 base; unmatched junction nucleotides: 5. CDR3 sequence reads: CASSELGQGFSYEQYF. DNA for the CDR3: TGTGCCAGCAGTGAATTGGGACAGGGGTTTTCCTACGAGCAGTACTTC.

The genes are TRBV4-1 and TRBJ1-6, with D perhaps matching TRBD1 (5 bases). This CDR3 has 17 amino acids. V lost 3 bases and J 7 bases, leaving 19 bases between the germline ends. Germline CDR1 is MGHRA and CDR2 is YSYEKL. CDR3 in DNA: TGCGCCAGCAGCCATTATTCTACCGGGACTGGAAATTCACCCCTCCACTTT. Its translation: CASSHYSTGTGNSPLHF.

V gene TRBV2 combines with J gene TRBJ1-2; 10 bases agree with TRBD1. The V and J ends lost 6 bases and 3 bases, in that order; junction bases with no gene match: 7. This CDR3 comprises 15 residues. Germline V gene lookup returns CDR1 SNHLY and CDR2 FYNNEI. The CDR3 region is CASSEFGQGDYGYTF. The CDR3 DNA sequence: TGTGCCAGCAGCGAATTCGGACAGGGGGACTATGGCTACACCTTC.

The rearrangement uses TRBV5-5 and TRBJ2-7; possible D gene TRBD2, 5 bases. The CDR3 is 16 amino acids. Trimming took off 4 bases at V and 4 bases at J, with 21 bases between the two ends. CDR1 is SGHKS, CDR2 YYEKEE, per germline (reference sequence). The CDR3 loop reads CASSPLSPGSYYEQYF. The CDR3 bases are TGTGCCAGCAGCCCACTTTCTCCGGGGTCCTATTACGAGCAGTACTTC.

This chain links TRBV27 with TRBJ2-3, with TRBD2 matching 10 bases. This CDR3 region has 16 residues. With 2 bases clipped from V and 4 bases from J, the junction kept 6 bases outside the gene matches. Germline loops: CDR1 MNHEY, CDR2 SMNVEV (reference sequence). CDR3 nucleotide sequence: TGTGCCAGCAGTTTAGGAGCTAGCGGGGGCGCAGATACGCAGTATTTT. It yields the protein CASSLGASGGADTQYF.

The chain uses TRBV5-1 and TRBJ1-2, with 7 bases aligning to TRBD1. The CDR3 runs 16 residues. Germline V gene lookup returns CDR1 SGHRS and CDR2 YFSETQ. The V segment lost 4 bases and the J segment 0 bases; nucleotides outside the gene matches: 9. The CDR3 protein is CASSGGQRLPNYGYTF. The DNA for the CDR3 is TGCGCCAGCAGCGGGGGACAGCGACTCCCTAACTATGGCTACACCTTC.

This chain links TRBV6-5 with TRBJ1-4; 9 nucleotides agree with TRBD1. The germline V gene has CDR1 MNHEY and CDR2 SVGAGI. The CDR3 has 15 residues. The V gene end was trimmed by 6 bases and the J gene end by 7 bases; junction bases not matched to a gene: 9. The CDR3 loop is CASRPQGAQVEKLFF. CDR3 sequence (DNA): TGTGCCAGCAGACCACAGGGGGCTCAGGTTGAAAAACTGTTTTTT.

The rearrangement links TRBV7-8 to TRBJ2-2; possibly TRBD1 for D (6 bases). There are 14 residues in the CDR3. Trimming pared 2 bases from V and 6 bases from J, leaving 10 bases between. Per the germline V gene, CDR1 is SGHVS and CDR2 is FQNEAQ. Written as DNA, the CDR3 is TGTGCCAGCAGCTTATTACAGGGAGCCGGGGAGCTGTTTTTT. This sequence encodes CASSLLQGAGELFF.

The genes are TRBV7-2 and TRBJ1-3; perhaps TRBD1 as D (5 bases). Germline CDR1 SGHTA, CDR2 FQGNSA. This CDR3 region has 15 residues. Between the trimmed V and J ends, which lost 0 bases and 9 bases, there was a span of 15 bases. CDR3 nucleotides: TGTGCCAGCAGCTTAGCGCCTGGGGCTCAGGGCACCATATATTTT. Protein product: CASSLAPGAQGTIYF.

The V and J genes are TRBV6-1 and TRBJ1-1; 7 positions agree with TRBD1. The CDR3 is made up of 19 amino acids. J gave up 2 bases and V 3 bases, and 18 bases lay outside the gene matches. The V gene's germline CDR1 is MNHNS and CDR2 SASEGT. CDR3 protein: CASSDPLLTSQGINTEAFF. For the CDR3, the DNA is TGTGCCAGCAGTGACCCGCTACTTACATCACAGGGGATAAACACTGAAGCTTTCTTT.

V is TRBV7-9 and J is TRBJ1-2; 11 positions match TRBD1. This CDR3 has 16 amino acids. Germline-derived CDR1 and CDR2 are SEHNR and FQNEAQ (reference sequence). With 2 bases clipped from V and 4 bases from J, the junction kept 6 bases outside the gene matches. The CDR3 is CASSLSPGQGVYGYTF. CDR3 nucleotides: TGTGCCAGCAGCTTATCACCGGGACAGGGGGTCTATGGCTACACCTTC.

The V call is TRBV7-6, the J call TRBJ2-3; D is unclear. With 1 base removed from V and 3 bases from J, the gap between germline ends came to 20 bases. CDR1 is SGHVS and CDR2 is FNYEAQ in the germline V gene. The CDR3 is 18 residues long. This chain's CDR3 is CASSLVAPSLGRTDTQYF. Here the CDR3 DNA reads TGTGCCAGCAGCTTAGTGGCCCCGAGCTTGGGCCGTACAGATACGCAGTATTTT.

This chain uses TRBV4-1 with TRBJ2-7, with 7 bases identical to TRBD1. V dropped 1 base and J dropped 2; count of bases not matched to a gene: 5. Germline assignment: CDR1 MGHRA and CDR2 YSYEKL. This CDR3 contains 15 residues. CDR3 loop: CASSQGRDRAYEQYF. CDR3 DNA: TGCGCCAGCAGCCAAGGACGGGACAGAGCCTACGAGCAGTACTTC.

The chain carries TRBV25-1 and TRBJ2-3; 8 bases align to TRBD1. The V segment lost 3 bases and the J segment 2 bases; nucleotides outside the gene matches: 4. The germline CDR1 and CDR2 sequences are MGHDK and SYGVNS. The CDR3 extends over 15 amino acids. The CDR3: CASSDRTGYTDTQYF. The CDR3 region has the DNA TGTGCCAGCAGTGATAGGACAGGGTACACAGATACGCAGTATTTT.

The rearrangement joins TRBV25-1 to TRBJ2-5; 10 bases fit TRBD2. The CDR3 has 16 residues. V shed 4 bases and J 9 bases; nucleotides not matched to a gene: 14. Germline V gene sequence: CDR1 MGHDK, CDR2 SYGVNS. As DNA, the CDR3 is TGTGCCAGCAGTGCAAAATCGGGACTAGCGAGGGTGGCCCAGTACTTC. Protein sequence: CASSAKSGLARVAQYF.

This chain connects TRBV9 to TRBJ2-5; D may be TRBD1 (7 bases). Germline CDR1 and CDR2: SGDLS and YYNGEE. This CDR3 comprises 18 residues. With 2 bases removed from V and 5 bases from J, the gap between germline ends came to 25 bases. The chain's CDR3 is CASSVTSRRGQFQETQYF. CDR3 DNA: TGTGCCAGCAGCGTGACTAGTCGGAGGGGGCAATTTCAGGAGACCCAGTACTTC.

The V call is TRBV7-6, the J call TRBJ2-7; weak D call: TRBD2 (6 bases). CDR1 is SGHVS and CDR2 is FNYEAQ in the germline V gene. Trimming took 5 bases from V and 0 from J, leaving 14 bases between them. CDR3 length: 15 residues. The CDR3 region has the DNA TGTGCCAGCAGCCCGGGCGCGGGGAGCTCCTACGAGCAGTACTTC. Translation: CASSPGAGSSYEQYF.

The chain recombines TRBV7-9 with TRBJ1-3; D call uncertain. CDR3 length equals 17 residues. V gave up 1 base and J gave up 0 bases, with 13 bases separating them. Germline CDR1 and CDR2: SEHNR and FQNEAQ (reference sequence). CDR3 in DNA: TGTGCCAGCAGCTTAGGGCGGGGTGATATCTCTGGAAACACCATATATTTT. It yields the protein CASSLGRGDISGNTIYF.

This chain links TRBV6-4 with TRBJ2-1; 9 bases line up with TRBD1. Germline-derived CDR1 and CDR2 are MRHNA and SNTAGT. The CDR3 runs to 16 residues. V was clipped by 1 base and J by 4 bases; unmatched bases: 5. This CDR3 reads CASSDFWTGAYNEQFF. Written as DNA, the CDR3 is TGTGCCAGCAGTGACTTTTGGACAGGGGCTTACAATGAGCAGTTCTTC.

The genes are TRBV29-1 and TRBJ2-1, with 12 nucleotides matching TRBD1. The CDR3 contains 14 residues. Germline CDR1 is SQVTM and CDR2 is ANQGSEA. V shed 6 bases, J shed 9 bases, and the junction held 9 bases outside the gene matches. CDR3: CSVAGQGARGEQFF. The CDR3 DNA reads as TGCAGCGTAGCGGGACAGGGGGCGCGAGGTGAGCAGTTCTTC.

The chain has TRBV27 and TRBJ1-4; D is unclear. Germline values: CDR1 MNHEY, CDR2 SMNVEV (reference sequence). This CDR3 contains 13 residues. V shed 3 bases and J shed 5 bases, with 7 bases lying between them. Here the CDR3 DNA reads TGTGCCAGCAGTTTTAAGGAGAATGAAAAACTGTTTTTT. As protein: CASSFKENEKLFF.

This chain uses TRBV6-6 with TRBJ1-5; D is unclear. The CDR3 is 16 amino acids. Germline V gene lookup returns CDR1 MNHNY and CDR2 SVGAGI (reference sequence). Trimming left V 4 bases short and J 2 bases short, with 15 bases between. CDR3 residues: CASSSSTGSRNQPQHF. The CDR3 nucleotides read TGTGCCAGCAGTTCCTCAACCGGGAGTCGCAATCAGCCCCAGCATTTT.

V and J are TRBV6-1 and TRBJ2-7; no clear D gene. CDR1 MNHNS and CDR2 SASEGT come from the germline V gene. The CDR3 runs to 15 residues. With 1 base removed from V and 1 base from J, the gap between germline ends came to 11 bases. The DNA for the CDR3 is TGTGCCAGCAGTGAAGAAGTGGCCTTTTCCTACGAGCAGTACTTC. Residues: CASSEEVAFSYEQYF.

The chain uses TRBV27 and TRBJ2-7; TRBD1 might be the D (6 bases). CDR3 length: 16 amino acids. V gave up 5 bases and J gave up 1 base, with 18 bases separating them. Germline values: CDR1 MNHEY, CDR2 SMNVEV (reference sequence). In DNA, the CDR3 is TGTGCCAGCAGTAAAAACAGGGACGGGCCTTCCTACGAGCAGTACTTC. Residues: CASSKNRDGPSYEQYF.

This clone came up a few times. The chain is built from TRBV6-5 and TRBJ2-7; tentatively, D is TRBD2 (6 bases). Between the trimmed V and J ends, which lost 4 bases and 7 bases, there was a span of 14 bases. The CDR3 is 13 residues long. In germline, CDR1 is MNHEY, CDR2 SVGAGI. This chain's CDR3 is CASSFRSAGEQYF. The CDR3 DNA reads TGTGCCAGCAGTTTCCGCTCGGCGGGGGAGCAGTACTTC.

This chain uses TRBV6-5 with TRBJ1-2; 10 bases align to TRBD1. The CDR3 loop spans 15 amino acids. CDR1 is MNHEY, CDR2 SVGAGI, per germline. With 4 bases clipped from V and 7 bases from J, the junction kept 9 bases outside the gene matches. The CDR3 spells CASSWRDRGFSGYTF. CDR3 nucleotides: TGTGCCAGCAGTTGGAGGGACAGGGGTTTTAGTGGCTACACCTTC.

J is TRBJ1-2 and V is TRBV6-5; D might be TRBD1 (6 bases). V lost 2 bases to trimming and J lost 4 bases, with 14 bases between them. This CDR3 region has 15 residues. CDR1 and CDR2 from the germline V gene are MNHEY and SVGAGI. CDR3 sequence reads: CASSYRAGVGYGYTF. The CDR3 coding sequence is TGTGCCAGCAGTTACCGAGCAGGGGTAGGCTATGGCTACACCTTC.

The chain links TRBV11-2 to TRBJ1-2; weak D call: TRBD1 (5 bases). Looked up from germline, CDR1 is SGHAT and CDR2 is FQNNGV. The CDR3 length is 16 residues. Deletions cut 2 bases from V and 8 bases from J, with 21 bases between. CDR3 protein: CASSLYTPAGEWGYTF. In DNA, the CDR3 is TGTGCCAGCAGCTTATATACCCCCGCGGGGGAATGGGGCTACACCTTC.

The chain is built from TRBV27 and TRBJ2-3, with 11 bases matching TRBD1. The CDR3 totals 16 residues. After removal of 6 bases from V and 5 bases from J, the junction contained 10 bases not matched to a gene. CDR1 and CDR2 from the germline V gene are MNHEY and SMNVEV (reference sequence). CDR3 sequence (DNA): TGTGCCAGCAGCCGCCGGGGGGGACAGGGGGTAGATACGCAGTATTTT. Translation: CASSRRGGQGVDTQYF.

This clone has a single count. V gene TRBV27 combines with J gene TRBJ1-2; tentative D call: TRBD1 (5 bases). The germline V gene has CDR1 MNHEY and CDR2 SMNVEV (reference sequence). The CDR3 sequence is 15 residues long. The V end lost 2 bases, the J end lost 4 bases, and 14 bases lay between the germline ends. The CDR3 is CASSLQPGLSYGYTF. The CDR3 coding sequence is TGTGCCAGCAGTTTACAACCGGGACTGAGCTATGGCTACACCTTC.